This T cell receptor (beta chain) was retrieved from a study of T cell responses to AZD1222 COVID-19 vaccine. The germline gives CDR1 PRHDT, CDR2 FYEKMQ (reference sequence). CDR3 length equals 18 residues. The V and J ends lost 5 bases and 1 base, in that order; junction bases with no gene match: 10. Study-level points and caveats: No repertoire was sampled before or during the peak T cell response, only after it. Spike-specific TCR breadth rose after two AZD1222 doses, and depth rose as well.

Note on this clone: What it binds is unknown.

The protocol was immunoSEQ multiplex PCR, while the TCRdb copy is restricted to in-frame clones and leaves out a portion. The profile shows under 130,000 clones, 90% to 95% of them singletons. This receptor was taken from an adult in good health. This sequence joins TRBV13 and TRBJ1-3, with 11 bases fitting TRBD1. The material sequenced was peripheral blood, taken on day 0 of AZD1222 vaccination. CDR3 in amino acids: CASSAGPGQGESGNTIYF. CDR3 coding DNA: TGTGCCAGCAGCGCTGGCCCGGGACAGGGGGAATCTGGAAACACCATATATTTT.